This TCR beta chain was profiled in a study of cytomegalovirus exposure and HLA in healthy donors. Study-wide results and caveats: The study dropped some indistinguishable V segments, TRBV6-2 and TRBV6-3 among them. A later analysis revealed that TCR association rates differed between HLA loci, peaking at DRB1 and bottoming out at HLA-C.

A few counts support this clone. As yet, its antigen is unknown. CDR3 size: 15 residues. Germline V lookup: CDR1 SGHDT, CDR2 YYEEEE. The V end lost 4 bases, the J end lost 2 bases, and 16 bases lay between the germline ends. The study ran its PCR with 60 Vbeta and 13 Jbeta primers. Sequencing was performed with immunoSEQ multiplex PCR; in TCRdb, only in-frame clones are kept and a portion is missing. The data contain about 300,000 clones, roughly 88% of them singletons. Material for sequencing was PBMCs. The chain is built from TRBV5-6 and TRBJ2-7; D is ambiguous. This sequence was found in a man aged 40-49 years in good health and CMV-seropositive. The CDR3 protein is CASSPKQRFPYEQYF. CDR3 coding DNA: TGTGCCAGCAGCCCGAAACAGAGATTTCCCTACGAGCAGTACTTC.